These T cell receptor beta chains were read from a single sample in a study of beta chain features in type 1 diabetes. Sequencing was performed with immunoSEQ multiplex PCR; in TCRdb, only in-frame clones are kept and a portion is missing. The table has about 160,000 clones, roughly 8% seen once. The sequencing input was central memory CD4+ T cells from blood. These receptors were collected from a man between 18 and 29 years old with type 1 diabetes. CDR3s include the opening cysteine and the closing phenylalanine or tryptophan. The order of the fields is V gene, J gene, D gene, clone size, CDR3 DNA, CDR3 protein. The D gene is left open where the match is weak. A clone size is listed for some rows: how often the clone was seen (once, few, many), or a class if it is expanded.

TRBV5-4	TRBJ2-2	TRBD2	once	TGTGCCAGCAGCTCCGCTAGCGGGGAGAACACCGGGGAGCTGTTTTTT	CASSSASGENTGELFF
TRBV21-1	TRBJ2-3	.	.	TGTGCCAGCAGCGGACCAAGGACAGGGCCAGATACGCAGTATTTT	CASSGPRTGPDTQYF
TRBV2	TRBJ1-6	.	few	TGTGCCAGCACTAGGTTGAGGAATAATTCACCCCTCCACTTT	CASTRLRNNSPLHF
TRBV7-2	TRBJ2-2	TRBD1	few	TGTGCCAGCAGCTTCCGGGACAGGACAACCGGGGAGCTGTTTTTT	CASSFRDRTTGELFF
TRBV10-3	TRBJ1-5	.	few	TGTGCCATCAGTGACGGTAGCAATCAGCCCCAGCATTTT	CAISDGSNQPQHF
TRBV28	TRBJ2-7	TRBD2	few	TGTGCCAGCAGTTTGAGGACTAGCGGAACCTACGAGCAGTACTTC	CASSLRTSGTYEQYF
TRBV15	TRBJ2-7	TRBD2	.	TGTGCCACCAGCAGCTATAGCGGGGGGGCCAGGGACGAGCAGTACTTC	CATSSYSGGARDEQYF
TRBV28	TRBJ2-7	.	few	TGTGCCAGCAGACATGACAGGTCTGTCTACGAGCAGTACTTC	CASRHDRSVYEQYF
TRBV7-8	TRBJ2-4	.	.	TGTGCCAGCAGCTTAGCTAGCGTGGGCAAAAACATTCAGTACTTC	CASSLASVGKNIQYF
TRBV5-6	TRBJ2-6	TRBD2	few	TGTGCCAGCAGTTGGCTAGCGGGGTCTGGGGCCAACGTCCTGACTTTC	CASSWLAGSGANVLTF
TRBV19	TRBJ2-2	TRBD1	.	TGTGCCAGTAGCCGGGACAGGGGCGTCGGGGAGCTGTTTTTT	CASSRDRGVGELFF
TRBV5-1	TRBJ2-2	.	many	TGCGCCAGCAGCTTGAGACAGGCCGAGGACACCGGGGAGCTGTTTTTT	CASSLRQAEDTGELFF
TRBV5-1	TRBJ1-5	.	few	TGCGCCAGCAGCTTGGACGGTAGCAATCAGCCCCAGCATTTT	CASSLDGSNQPQHF
TRBV29-1	TRBJ2-5	.	few	TGCAGCGCCGCGGGTAGTAAGTACCAAGAGACCCAGTACTTC	CSAAGSKYQETQYF
TRBV5-6	TRBJ2-7	.	.	TGTGCCAGCACCTGGGGCAGGGGAACCTCCGAGCAGTACTTC	CASTWGRGTSEQYF
TRBV27	TRBJ1-4	.	.	TGTGCCAGCAGTTTTTCTCTGGACACAACTAATGAAAAACTGTTTTTT	CASSFSLDTTNEKLFF